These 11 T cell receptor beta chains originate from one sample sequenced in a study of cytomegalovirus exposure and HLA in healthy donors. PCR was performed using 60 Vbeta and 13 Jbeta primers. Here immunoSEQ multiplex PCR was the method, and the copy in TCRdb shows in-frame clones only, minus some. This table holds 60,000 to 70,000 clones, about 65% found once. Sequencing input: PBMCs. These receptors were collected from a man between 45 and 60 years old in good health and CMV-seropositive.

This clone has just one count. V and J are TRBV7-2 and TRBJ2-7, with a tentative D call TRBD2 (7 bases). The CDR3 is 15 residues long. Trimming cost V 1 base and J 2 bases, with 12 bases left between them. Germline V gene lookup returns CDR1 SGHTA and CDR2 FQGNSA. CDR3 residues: CASSLERGATYEQYF. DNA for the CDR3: TGTGCCAGCAGCTTAGAACGGGGGGCCACCTACGAGCAGTACTTC.

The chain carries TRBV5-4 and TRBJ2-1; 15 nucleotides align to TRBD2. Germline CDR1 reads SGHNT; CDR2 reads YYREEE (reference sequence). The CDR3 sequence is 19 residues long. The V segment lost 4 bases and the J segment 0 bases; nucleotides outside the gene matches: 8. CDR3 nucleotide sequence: TGTGCCAGCAGCCCAGGGGGACTAGCGGGAGGAGCCTCCTACAATGAGCAGTTCTTC. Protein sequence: CASSPGGLAGGASYNEQFF.

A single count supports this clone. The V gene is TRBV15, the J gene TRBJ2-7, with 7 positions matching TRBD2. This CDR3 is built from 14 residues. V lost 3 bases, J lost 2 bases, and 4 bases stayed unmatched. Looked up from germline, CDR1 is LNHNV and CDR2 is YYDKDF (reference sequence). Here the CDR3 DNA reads TGTGCCACCAGCAGGGTGGGAGGGCCCTACGAGCAGTACTTC. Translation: CATSRVGGPYEQYF.

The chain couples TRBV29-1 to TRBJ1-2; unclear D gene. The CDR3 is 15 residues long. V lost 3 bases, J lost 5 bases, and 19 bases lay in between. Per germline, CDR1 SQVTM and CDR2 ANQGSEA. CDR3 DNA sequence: TGCAGCGTTGACCTAGAGGGAGAGTCTCGGTATGGCTACACCTTC. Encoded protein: CSVDLEGESRYGYTF.

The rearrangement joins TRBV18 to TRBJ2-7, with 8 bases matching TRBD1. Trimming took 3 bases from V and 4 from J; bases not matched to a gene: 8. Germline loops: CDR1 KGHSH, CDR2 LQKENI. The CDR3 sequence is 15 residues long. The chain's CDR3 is CASSPRTGSLYEQYF. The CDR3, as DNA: TGTGCCAGCTCACCTAGGACAGGGTCACTGTACGAGCAGTACTTC.

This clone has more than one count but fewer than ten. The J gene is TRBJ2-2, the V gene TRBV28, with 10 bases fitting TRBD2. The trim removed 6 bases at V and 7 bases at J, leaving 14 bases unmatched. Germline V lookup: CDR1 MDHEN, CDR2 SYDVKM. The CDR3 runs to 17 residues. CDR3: CASSPYSGRARGGELFF. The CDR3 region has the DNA TGTGCCAGCAGCCCCTACAGCGGGAGGGCTCGGGGCGGGGAGCTGTTTTTT.

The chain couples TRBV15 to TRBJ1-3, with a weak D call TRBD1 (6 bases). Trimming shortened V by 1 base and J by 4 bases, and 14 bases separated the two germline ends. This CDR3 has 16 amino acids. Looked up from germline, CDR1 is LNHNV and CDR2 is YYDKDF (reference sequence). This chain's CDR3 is CATSRVGRGGGNTIYF. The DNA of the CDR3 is TGTGCCACCAGCAGAGTTGGCAGGGGTGGAGGAAACACCATATATTTT. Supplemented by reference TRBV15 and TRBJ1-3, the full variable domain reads DAMVIQNPRYQVTQFGKPVTLSCSQTLNHNVMYWYQQKSSQAPKLLFHYYDKDFNNEADTPDNFQSRRPNTSFCFLDIRSPGLGDTAMYLCATSRVGRGGGNTIYFGEGSWLTVV.

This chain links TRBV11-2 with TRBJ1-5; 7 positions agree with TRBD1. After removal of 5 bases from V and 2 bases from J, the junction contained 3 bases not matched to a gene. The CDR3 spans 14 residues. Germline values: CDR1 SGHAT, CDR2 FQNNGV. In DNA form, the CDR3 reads TGTGCCAGCAGCCCTACAGGGGGCAATCAGCCCCAGCATTTT. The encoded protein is CASSPTGGNQPQHF.

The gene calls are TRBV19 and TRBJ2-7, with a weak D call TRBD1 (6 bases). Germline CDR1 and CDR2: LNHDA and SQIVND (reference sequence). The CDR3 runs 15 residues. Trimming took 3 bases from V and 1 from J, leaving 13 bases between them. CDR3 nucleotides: TGTGCCAGTAGTATGGGGGCCCGCCTTTCCTACGAGCAGTACTTC. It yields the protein CASSMGARLSYEQYF.

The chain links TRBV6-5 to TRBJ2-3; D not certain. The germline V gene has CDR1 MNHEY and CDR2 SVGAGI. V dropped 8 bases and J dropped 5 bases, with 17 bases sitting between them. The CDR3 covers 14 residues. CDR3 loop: CASSPSGSRDTQYF. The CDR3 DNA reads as TGTGCCAGCTCCCCCTCGGGTTCCAGAGATACGCAGTATTTT.

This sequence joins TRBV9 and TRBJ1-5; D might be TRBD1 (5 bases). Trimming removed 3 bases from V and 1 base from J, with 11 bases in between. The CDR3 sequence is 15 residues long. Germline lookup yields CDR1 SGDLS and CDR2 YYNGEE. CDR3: CASSATGWSNQPQHF. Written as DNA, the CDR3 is TGTGCCAGCAGCGCTACAGGTTGGAGCAATCAGCCCCAGCATTTT.